These 27 T cell receptor beta chains share one sample of origin, sequenced in a study of OX40 agonist ivuxolimab in advanced cancers. Profiled with immunoSEQ multiplex PCR; TCRdb holds only in-frame clones, not every one. In the table there are under 20,000 clones, 70% to 90% of which are singletons. This material consisted of CD4+ or CD8+ T cells sorted from blood, taken in a trial of the OX40 agonist ivuxolimab. These receptors all come from an adult with an advanced solid tumor such as melanoma, head and neck, liver or kidney cancer.

The V call is TRBV7-9, the J call TRBJ1-4, with D possibly being TRBD1 (5 bases). Germline V gives CDR1 SEHNR, CDR2 FQNEAQ (reference sequence). This CDR3 comprises 16 residues. The V gene lost 3 bases and the J gene lost 4 bases, with 15 bases spanning the gap. The CDR3 reads CASSLSRGALNEKLFF. The DNA of the CDR3 is TGTGCCAGCAGCTTGAGTCGAGGGGCACTTAATGAAAAACTGTTTTTT.

This chain joins TRBV6-6 and TRBJ2-7; 7 bases map to TRBD2. Per the germline V gene, CDR1 is MNHNY and CDR2 is SVGAGI (reference sequence). The V gene end was trimmed by 2 bases and the J gene end by 3 bases; junction bases not matched to a gene: 4. CDR3 length: 14 amino acids. CDR3 in DNA: TGTGCCAGCAGTTACGGGGCGGGAGTCTACGAGCAGTACTTC. This gives the protein CASSYGAGVYEQYF.

The chain links TRBV5-1 to TRBJ1-1; D is uncertain. The germline V and J ends were trimmed by 0 bases and 1 base, with 16 bases remaining between them. This CDR3 comprises 17 residues. Germline CDR1 and CDR2: SGHRS and YFSETQ. CDR3 nucleotide sequence: TGCGCCAGCAGCTTGGGATTCGGGATACTGGAGAACACTGAAGCTTTCTTT. This gives the protein CASSLGFGILENTEAFF.

The chain couples TRBV9 to TRBJ1-1; 7 bases align to TRBD1. The germline V gene encodes CDR1 SGDLS and CDR2 YYNGEE. The CDR3 sequence is 15 residues long. J lost 1 base, V lost 1 base, and 4 bases had no gene match. As DNA, the CDR3 is TGTGCCAGCAGCGTAAAGGCAGGGGGGAACACTGAAGCTTTCTTT. It encodes CASSVKAGGNTEAFF.

The rearrangement links TRBV15 to TRBJ2-5, with no clear D. Germline-derived CDR1 and CDR2 are LNHNV and YYDKDF (reference sequence). The CDR3 spans 12 residues. Deletions cut 1 base from V and 2 bases from J, with 2 bases between. The chain's CDR3 is CATSRAQETQYF. CDR3 DNA sequence: TGTGCCACCAGCAGAGCTCAAGAGACCCAGTACTTC.

This chain uses TRBV4-3 with TRBJ1-1, with D hard to call. The V gene lost 0 bases and the J gene lost 11 bases, with 13 bases spanning the gap. The CDR3 extends over 13 amino acids. Germline V gives CDR1 LGHNA, CDR2 YSLEER. The CDR3 DNA reads TGCGCCAGCAGCCAAGATTGGGGTGGTGAGGCTTTCTTT. Translated: CASSQDWGGEAFF.

The rearrangement links TRBV18 to TRBJ2-1; 9 bases match TRBD2. J lost 0 bases, V lost 6 bases, and 6 bases had no gene match. This CDR3 is 16 amino acids long. The germline gives CDR1 KGHSH, CDR2 LQKENI. CDR3 amino acids: CASSRLAVSSYNEQFF. In DNA, the CDR3 is TGTGCCAGCTCTAGACTAGCGGTGAGCTCCTACAATGAGCAGTTCTTC.

The V gene is TRBV5-5, the J gene TRBJ2-7, with no clear D. The V end lost 1 base, the J end lost 1 base, and 9 bases lay between the germline ends. This CDR3 contains 14 residues. Germline lookup yields CDR1 SGHKS and CDR2 YYEKEE (reference sequence). The CDR3 DNA reads TGTGCCAGCAGCTTGAAACCAGATTCCTACGAGCAGTACTTC. Its protein product is CASSLKPDSYEQYF.

V usage is TRBV5-1 and J usage is TRBJ1-4; weak D call: TRBD1 (5 bases). Germline CDR1 and CDR2: SGHRS and YFSETQ. The CDR3 is 14 residues long. V lost 0 bases and J lost 8, with 11 bases in between. CDR3 coding DNA: TGCGCCAGCAGCTTGGCCGGGACGTACGAAAAACTGTTTTTT. It codes for CASSLAGTYEKLFF.

The chain employs TRBV14 and TRBJ2-5, with D perhaps assigned TRBD1 or TRBD2 (5 bases each). The CDR3 totals 16 residues. Germline CDR1 SGHDN, CDR2 FVKESK. V lost 2 bases and J lost 0, with 13 bases in between. The CDR3 DNA sequence: TGTGCCAGCAGCCAATATGTCGGGACCCACCAAGAGACCCAGTACTTC. This translates into CASSQYVGTHQETQYF.

This clone came up a few times. This sequence joins TRBV5-6 and TRBJ1-5; TRBD1 matches at 9 bases. The CDR3 loop spans 17 amino acids. Trimming removed 4 bases from V and 2 bases from J; junction bases left unmatched: 10. CDR1 is SGHDT and CDR2 is YYEEEE in the germline V gene. CDR3 loop: CASSLTTGGSGNQPQHF. In nucleotides, the CDR3 is TGTGCCAGCAGCCTCACCACAGGGGGCTCTGGCAATCAGCCCCAGCATTTT.

The rearrangement joins TRBV30 to TRBJ1-6; possible D gene TRBD1, 5 bases. The CDR3 length is 15 residues. Trimming cost V 1 base and J 8 bases, with 15 bases left between them. CDR1 and CDR2 from the germline V gene are GTSNPN and SVGIG (reference sequence). This CDR3 reads CAWSATTGWDSPLHF. CDR3 bases: TGTGCCTGGAGTGCAACAACAGGTTGGGATTCACCCCTCCACTTT.

This sequence joins TRBV9 and TRBJ1-6; D is undetermined. The V gene lost 2 bases and the J gene lost 7 bases, with 10 bases spanning the gap. The CDR3 covers 14 residues. The germline gives CDR1 SGDLS, CDR2 YYNGEE. The CDR3 reads CASSVGDFNSPLHF. CDR3 in DNA: TGTGCCAGCAGCGTTGGGGATTTCAATTCACCCCTCCACTTT.

This clone was picked up a small number of times. This chain uses TRBV19 with TRBJ2-1; TRBD1 matches 7 bases. There are 16 residues in the CDR3. The germline gives CDR1 LNHDA, CDR2 SQIVND (reference sequence). The V segment lost 5 bases and the J segment 6 bases; nucleotides outside the gene matches: 13. The CDR3 DNA is TGTGCCAGTAGTCCCCCGACAGGGCAATTTGGCAATGAGCAGTTCTTC. As protein: CASSPPTGQFGNEQFF.

V gene TRBV2 combines with J gene TRBJ2-3, with D perhaps given as TRBD1 or TRBD2 (7 bases each). Trimming removed 11 bases at V and 3 bases at J, with 18 bases between. The CDR3 spans 14 residues. The V gene's germline CDR1 is SNHLY and CDR2 FYNNEI. Here the CDR3 reads CALRGGGGTDTQYF. The CDR3 DNA reads as TGTGCCCTCAGGGGAGGGGGCGGGACAGATACGCAGTATTTT.

The chain combines TRBV19 with TRBJ2-2; no firm D call. The germline gives CDR1 LNHDA, CDR2 SQIVND (reference sequence). Trimming removed 4 bases at V and 1 base at J, with 10 bases between. The CDR3 consists of 15 residues. Here the CDR3 DNA reads TGTGCCAGTAGTACGGATACTTGGAACACCGGGGAGCTGTTTTTT. It encodes CASSTDTWNTGELFF.

This clone has only a few counts. The V call is TRBV7-9, the J call TRBJ2-7; D gene unclear. Trimming left V 5 bases short and J 0 bases short, with 11 bases between. The CDR3 contains 14 residues. In germline, CDR1 is SEHNR, CDR2 FQNEAQ (reference sequence). CDR3 DNA: TGTGCCAGCAGCCCCGAAGCCCACTCCTACGAGCAGTACTTC. This encodes CASSPEAHSYEQYF.

The chain has TRBV19 and TRBJ1-4, with D perhaps matching TRBD1 (6 bases). Germline V gene lookup returns CDR1 LNHDA and CDR2 SQIVND (reference sequence). V was cut by 7 bases and J by 1 base, with 10 bases left in between. This CDR3 region has 14 residues. CDR3 DNA: TGTGCCAGTACCCTAGGGGGAACTAATGAAAAACTGTTTTTT. Amino acid sequence: CASTLGGTNEKLFF.

The chain employs TRBV6-5 and TRBJ2-5; TRBD2 matches 8 bases. V dropped 0 bases and J dropped 7; count of bases not matched to a gene: 10. CDR1 is MNHEY, CDR2 SVGAGI, per germline. The CDR3 has 16 amino acids. The CDR3 bases are TGTGCCAGCAGTTACTCGGGACTAGTTTCCGAGGGGACCCAGTACTTC. As protein: CASSYSGLVSEGTQYF.

The chain links TRBV2 to TRBJ1-5, with 8 bases matching TRBD1. Unmatched junction bases numbered 4, after V lost 7 bases and J lost 2 bases. Germline assignment: CDR1 SNHLY and CDR2 FYNNEI. This CDR3 is 14 amino acids long. In DNA, the CDR3 is TGTGCCAGCACCCAGGACAGGGGCAATCAGCCCCAGCATTTT. Translated: CASTQDRGNQPQHF.

The V gene is TRBV7-9, the J gene TRBJ1-2; 9 bases are a match to TRBD1. In germline, CDR1 is SEHNR, CDR2 FQNEAQ (reference sequence). V lost 5 bases to trimming and J lost 5 bases; unmatched junction nucleotides: 9. The CDR3 extends over 15 amino acids. The CDR3 here is CASSPATTGGYGYTF. CDR3 bases: TGTGCCAGCAGCCCGGCGACGACAGGGGGGTATGGCTACACCTTC.

The table lists this clone with a count of one. The chain combines TRBV6-1 with TRBJ2-7; 8 bases line up with TRBD1. This CDR3 has 14 amino acids. Per the germline V gene, CDR1 is MNHNS and CDR2 is SASEGT. V gave up 6 bases and J gave up 9 bases; unmatched junction bases: 13. CDR3 sequence (DNA): TGTGCCAGCAGACTCGACAGGGGTGGCCTTGGGCAGTACTTC. It encodes CASRLDRGGLGQYF.

V is TRBV14 and J is TRBJ1-2; 7 bases are a match to TRBD1. V shed 0 bases, J shed 5 bases, and the junction held 3 bases outside the gene matches. This CDR3 has 14 amino acids. Germline values: CDR1 SGHDN, CDR2 FVKESK. CDR3 sequence reads: CASSQDTGAYGYTF. The CDR3 DNA sequence: TGTGCCAGCAGCCAAGATACAGGGGCTTATGGCTACACCTTC. Full variable domain (remainder filled in from reference TRBV14 and TRBJ1-2): EAGVTQFPSHSVIEKGQTVTLRCDPISGHDNLYWYRRVMGKEIKFLLHFVKESKQDESGMPNNRFLAERTGGTYSTLKVQPAELEDSGVYFCASSQDTGAYGYTFGSGTRLTVV.

V and J are TRBV5-4 and TRBJ2-7; D is unclear. This CDR3 comprises 13 residues. CDR1 is SGHNT, CDR2 YYREEE, per germline (reference sequence). Trimming cost V 0 bases and J 3 bases, with 7 bases left between them. DNA for the CDR3: TGTGCCAGCAGCTTGGTTGACGGCTACGAGCAGTACTTC. Translated, it gives CASSLVDGYEQYF.

The chain uses TRBV5-1 and TRBJ2-1; D possibly corresponds to TRBD2 (6 bases). Trimming took 1 base from V and 7 from J, leaving 21 bases between them. CDR1 and CDR2 (germline): SGHRS, YFSETQ. This CDR3 contains 17 residues. The CDR3 sequence is CASSLIGGASLGNEQFF. CDR3 nucleotides: TGCGCCAGCAGCTTGATCGGCGGGGCTAGCCTGGGGAATGAGCAGTTCTTC.

The rearrangement joins TRBV29-1 to TRBJ2-3; D possibly corresponds to TRBD1 (8 bases). V gave up 5 bases and J gave up 6 bases, with 15 bases separating them. The CDR3 length is 13 residues. Germline V CDR1 and CDR2: SQVTM, ANQGSEA. This CDR3 reads CSVITGGGDTQYF. The CDR3, as DNA: TGCAGCGTTATAACAGGGGGAGGGGATACGCAGTATTTT.

The chain is built from TRBV7-2 and TRBJ1-4; D call uncertain. The length of the CDR3 is 14 residues. Trimming cost V 5 bases and J 0 bases, with 7 bases left between them. Germline loops: CDR1 SGHTA, CDR2 FQGNSA. In DNA form, the CDR3 reads TGTGCCAGCAGCGGAGTTGCAACTAATGAAAAACTGTTTTTT. This gives the protein CASSGVATNEKLFF.